These 10 T cell receptor beta chains originate from one sample sequenced in a study of OX40 agonist ivuxolimab in advanced cancers. Libraries were prepared by immunoSEQ multiplex PCR; TCRdb keeps only in-frame clonotypes and omits some of them. The data show about 58,000 clones, approximately 80% seen once. The sequencing here drew on CD4+ or CD8+ T cells sorted from blood, taken in a trial of the OX40 agonist ivuxolimab. These receptors all stem from an adult with an advanced solid tumor such as melanoma, head and neck, liver or kidney cancer.

The rearrangement links TRBV12-5 to TRBJ2-5, with unresolved D. V was trimmed by 5 bases and J by 3 bases, leaving 4 bases between them. Germline V CDR1 and CDR2: LGHNT, FRNRAP. This CDR3 comprises 11 residues. The CDR3 sequence is CASGPEETQYF. In DNA form, the CDR3 reads TGTGCTAGTGGTCCAGAAGAGACCCAGTACTTC.

This clone was counted a few times. The rearrangement uses TRBV7-9 and TRBJ1-1, with a tentative D call TRBD1 (5 bases). The CDR3 contains 13 residues. Germline V gene lookup returns CDR1 SEHNR and CDR2 FQNEAQ (reference sequence). Trimming removed 1 base from V and 7 bases from J, with 10 bases in between. The CDR3 region has the DNA TGTGCCAGCAGCTTAGAGAGGGGACGTGAAGCTTTCTTT. It yields the protein CASSLERGREAFF.

This CDR3 is CASSYNRGRVTEAFF. CDR3 sequence (DNA): TGTGCCAGCAGTTACAACAGGGGTAGGGTCACTGAAGCTTTCTTT. The chain combines TRBV6-5 with TRBJ1-1; the match to TRBD1 covers 7 bases. Germline lookup yields CDR1 MNHEY and CDR2 SVGAGI. V shed 2 bases, J shed 4 bases, and the junction held 7 bases outside the gene matches. This CDR3 comprises 15 residues.

The chain employs TRBV11-2 and TRBJ2-2; D is unresolved. V gave up 2 bases and J gave up 4 bases, with 8 bases separating them. The CDR3 has 14 amino acids. Germline lookup yields CDR1 SGHAT and CDR2 FQNNGV. CDR3 DNA: TGTGCCAGCAGCTTACAATCGGTCACCGGGGAGCTGTTTTTT. It translates to CASSLQSVTGELFF.

The rearrangement uses TRBV10-2 and TRBJ2-3; TRBD1 aligns across 7 bases. Germline V gives CDR1 WSHSY, CDR2 SAAADI. This CDR3 is 15 amino acids long. Trimming took 4 bases from V and 5 from J; bases not matched to a gene: 9. The CDR3 nucleotides are TGCGCCAGCAGTGGGTCAGGGGGATTTGGAGATACGCAGTATTTT. As protein: CASSGSGGFGDTQYF.

The chain uses TRBV7-9 and TRBJ1-6; D not certain. The CDR3 sequence is 13 residues long. The germline V gene has CDR1 SEHNR and CDR2 FQNEAQ (reference sequence). Trimming took 5 bases from V and 7 from J, leaving 9 bases between them. The CDR3 loop reads CASSPRVNSPLHF. CDR3 DNA: TGTGCCAGCAGCCCCCGGGTCAATTCACCCCTCCACTTT.

The rearrangement links TRBV5-4 to TRBJ2-3; the match to TRBD2 covers 9 bases. Per germline, CDR1 SGHNT and CDR2 YYREEE (reference sequence). CDR3 length: 14 residues. After removal of 6 bases from V and 2 bases from J, the junction contained 4 bases not matched to a gene. CDR3 in DNA: TGTGCCAGCACGACTAGCGGAGCCACAGATACGCAGTATTTT. It encodes CASTTSGATDTQYF.

The chain employs TRBV16 and TRBJ1-2; D gene unclear. Germline V lookup: CDR1 KGHSY, CDR2 FQNENV. The ends were cut back, 1 base at V and 3 bases at J, with 3 bases in the middle. The CDR3 spans 12 residues. CDR3 protein: CASSQYDYGYTF. In nucleotides, the CDR3 is TGTGCCAGCAGCCAATATGACTATGGCTACACCTTC.

V and J are TRBV27 and TRBJ2-2, with D hard to call. Deletions cut 4 bases from V and 0 bases from J, with 9 bases between. The length of the CDR3 is 15 residues. CDR1 MNHEY and CDR2 SMNVEV come from the germline V gene (reference sequence). In DNA form, the CDR3 reads TGTGCCAGCAGTTCCAGGATGGCGAACACCGGGGAGCTGTTTTTT. Its protein product is CASSSRMANTGELFF.

V gene TRBV5-1 combines with J gene TRBJ1-2, with TRBD1 as a possible D gene (6 bases). The germline CDR1 and CDR2 sequences are SGHRS and YFSETQ. Trimming shortened V by 1 base and J by 3 bases, and 13 bases separated the two germline ends. The CDR3 has 15 amino acids. In nucleotides, the CDR3 is TGCGCCAGCAGCTTGACCTCGGACAGTGACTATGGCTACACCTTC. This translates into CASSLTSDSDYGYTF.